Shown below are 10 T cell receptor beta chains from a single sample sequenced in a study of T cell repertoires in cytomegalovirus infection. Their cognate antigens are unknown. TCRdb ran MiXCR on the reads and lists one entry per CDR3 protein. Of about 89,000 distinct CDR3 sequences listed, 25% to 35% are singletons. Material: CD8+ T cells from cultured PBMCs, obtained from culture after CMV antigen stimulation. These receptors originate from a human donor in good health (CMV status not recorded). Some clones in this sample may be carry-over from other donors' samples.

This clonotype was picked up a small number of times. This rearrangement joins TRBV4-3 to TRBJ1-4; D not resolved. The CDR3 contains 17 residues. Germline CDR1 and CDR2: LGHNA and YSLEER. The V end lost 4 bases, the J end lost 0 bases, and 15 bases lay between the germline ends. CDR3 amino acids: CASSLLRESATNEKLFF. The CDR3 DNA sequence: TGCGCCAGCAGCCTCCTTCGGGAATCCGCAACTAATGAAAAACTGTTTTTT.

CDR3: CASSIMTGGTEAFF. CDR3 nucleotide sequence: TGTGCCAGTAGTATCATGACAGGGGGCACTGAAGCTTTCTTT. V usage is TRBV19 and J usage is TRBJ1-1; 9 bases align to TRBD1. The germline V gene has CDR1 LNHDA and CDR2 SQIVND (reference sequence). V trimming: 3 bases; J trimming: 4 bases; junction bases outside the gene matches: 3. This CDR3 is built from 14 residues.

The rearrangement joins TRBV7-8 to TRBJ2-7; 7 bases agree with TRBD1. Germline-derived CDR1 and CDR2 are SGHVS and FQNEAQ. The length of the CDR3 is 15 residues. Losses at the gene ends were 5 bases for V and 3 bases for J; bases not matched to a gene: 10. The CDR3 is CASSPLLDRDYEQYF. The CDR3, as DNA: TGTGCCAGCAGCCCCCTCCTTGACAGGGACTACGAGCAGTACTTC.

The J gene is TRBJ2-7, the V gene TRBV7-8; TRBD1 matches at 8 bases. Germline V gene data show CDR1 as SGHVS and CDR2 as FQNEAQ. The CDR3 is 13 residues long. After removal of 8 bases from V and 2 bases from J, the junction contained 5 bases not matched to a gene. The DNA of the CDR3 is TGTGCCAGCTCTGGACAGGGTCCCTACGAGCAGTACTTC. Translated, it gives CASSGQGPYEQYF.

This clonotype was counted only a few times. The CDR3 DNA reads as TGTGCCAGCAATCCGGGACAGGGGGCGTTCGGGGAGACCCAGTACTTC. The encoded protein is CASNPGQGAFGETQYF. The V and J genes are TRBV7-9 and TRBJ2-5; 12 bases align to TRBD1. Germline-derived CDR1 and CDR2 are SEHNR and FQNEAQ (reference sequence). The V gene end was trimmed by 7 bases and the J gene end by 5 bases; junction bases not matched to a gene: 11. CDR3 length: 16 residues.

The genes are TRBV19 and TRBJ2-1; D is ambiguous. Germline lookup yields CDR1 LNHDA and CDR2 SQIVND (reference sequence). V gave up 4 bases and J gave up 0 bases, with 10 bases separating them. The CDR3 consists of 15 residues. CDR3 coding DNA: TGTGCCAGTAGTAAGCCAATCGGCTCCTACAATGAGCAGTTCTTC. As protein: CASSKPIGSYNEQFF.

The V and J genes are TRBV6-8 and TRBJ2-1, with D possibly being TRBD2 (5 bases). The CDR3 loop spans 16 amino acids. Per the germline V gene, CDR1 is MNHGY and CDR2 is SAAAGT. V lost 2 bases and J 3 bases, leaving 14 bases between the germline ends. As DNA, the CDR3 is TGTGCCAGCAGTTACCGAAGCGGATACGTCTACAATGAGCAGTTCTTC. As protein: CASSYRSGYVYNEQFF.

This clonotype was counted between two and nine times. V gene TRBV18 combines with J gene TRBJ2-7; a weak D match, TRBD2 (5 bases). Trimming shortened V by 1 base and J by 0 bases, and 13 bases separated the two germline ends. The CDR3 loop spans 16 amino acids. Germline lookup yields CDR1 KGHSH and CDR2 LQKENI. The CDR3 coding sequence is TGTGCCAGCTCACCACTTAGGACTCAGAGCTCCTACGAGCAGTACTTC. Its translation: CASSPLRTQSSYEQYF.

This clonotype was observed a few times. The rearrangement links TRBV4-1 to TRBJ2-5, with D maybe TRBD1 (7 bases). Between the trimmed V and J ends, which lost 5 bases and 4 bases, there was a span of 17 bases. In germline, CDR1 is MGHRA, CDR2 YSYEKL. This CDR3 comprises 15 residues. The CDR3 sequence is CASSGVEGAGETQYF. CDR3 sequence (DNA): TGCGCCAGCAGCGGGGTGGAGGGGGCGGGAGAGACCCAGTACTTC.

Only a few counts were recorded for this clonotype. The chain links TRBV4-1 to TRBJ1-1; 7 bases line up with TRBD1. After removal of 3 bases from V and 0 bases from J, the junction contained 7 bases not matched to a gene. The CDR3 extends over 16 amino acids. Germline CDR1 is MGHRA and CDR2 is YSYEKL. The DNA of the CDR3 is TGCGCCAGCAGCCAGGAGGGGGCCGTCATGAACACTGAAGCTTTCTTT. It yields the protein CASSQEGAVMNTEAFF.